The 18 T cell receptor beta chains below come from one sample, sequenced in a study of cytomegalovirus exposure and HLA in healthy donors. Profiled with immunoSEQ multiplex PCR; TCRdb holds only in-frame clones, not every one. The data contain under 200,000 clones, roughly 89% of them singletons. Sequenced material: PBMCs. Receptors originate from a woman between 18 and 29 years old in good health and CMV-seropositive.

The chain recombines TRBV28 with TRBJ1-1; the D gene is possibly TRBD1 (5 bases). The CDR3 extends over 14 amino acids. V was shortened by 4 bases and J by 0 bases, with 9 bases between the two germline ends. The germline V gene encodes CDR1 MDHEN and CDR2 SYDVKM. CDR3 in DNA: TGTGCCAGCAGTTGGGGCATACTGAACACTGAAGCTTTCTTT. It specifies CASSWGILNTEAFF.

This chain uses TRBV5-6 with TRBJ2-2; 11 bases map to TRBD1. CDR1 is SGHDT and CDR2 is YYEEEE in the germline V gene. The CDR3 is 17 residues long. V gave up 1 base and J gave up 4 bases; unmatched junction bases: 6. The CDR3, as DNA: TGTGCCAGCAGCTTGTACGGACAGGGGGCAATCACCGGGGAGCTGTTTTTT. This sequence encodes CASSLYGQGAITGELFF.

This clone showed up just once. This chain joins TRBV7-9 and TRBJ1-2; D perhaps matches TRBD1 (6 bases). Germline V CDR1 and CDR2: SEHNR, FQNEAQ (reference sequence). The CDR3 length is 13 residues. V lost 5 bases to trimming and J lost 4 bases, with 11 bases between them. The CDR3: CASSPGQTYGYTF. For the CDR3, the DNA is TGTGCCAGCAGCCCCGGACAGACCTATGGCTACACCTTC.

The chain uses TRBV7-3 and TRBJ1-5; perhaps TRBD1 as D (5 bases). V was clipped by 1 base and J by 3 bases, with 7 bases between them. Per germline, CDR1 SGHTA and CDR2 FQGTGA. The CDR3 length is 14 residues. This CDR3 reads CASSLRQFNQPQHF. CDR3 nucleotide sequence: TGTGCCAGCAGCTTAAGACAGTTCAATCAGCCCCAGCATTTT.

CDR3 residues: CASSNTGVGYTF. In nucleotides, the CDR3 is TGCGCCAGCAGCAATACAGGGGTTGGCTACACCTTC. The chain has TRBV5-1 and TRBJ1-2; 7 positions agree with TRBD1. The CDR3 length is 12 residues. Germline V CDR1 and CDR2: SGHRS, YFSETQ. V was pared by 4 bases and J by 7 bases, with 4 bases of the junction left unmatched.

CDR3 sequence: CATSRVLTGDGYTF. The CDR3, as DNA: TGTGCCACCAGCAGAGTCTTGACGGGGGATGGCTACACCTTC. The chain couples TRBV15 to TRBJ1-2, with D perhaps TRBD1 (5 bases). The CDR3 totals 14 residues. Trimming cost V 1 base and J 6 bases, with 12 bases left between them. Germline CDR1 is LNHNV and CDR2 is YYDKDF (reference sequence). The variable domain in full, completed from reference TRBV15 and TRBJ1-2, reads DAMVIQNPRYQVTQFGKPVTLSCSQTLNHNVMYWYQQKSSQAPKLLFHYYDKDFNNEADTPDNFQSRRPNTSFCFLDIRSPGLGDTAMYLCATSRVLTGDGYTFGSGTRLTVV.

This clone was seen just once. Its ends do not fully match the called genes, so a read error is possible. This chain joins TRBV18 and TRBJ1-1; 9 nucleotides agree with TRBD1. There are 14 residues in the CDR3. The V gene's germline CDR1 is KGHSH and CDR2 LQKENI. The CDR3 reads CASSPQGAITEAFF. CDR3 in DNA: TGTGCCAGCTCCCCACAGGGGGCCATCACTGAAGCTTTCTTT.

This sequence joins TRBV25-1 and TRBJ1-1; the D gene is possibly TRBD1 (5 bases). CDR3 size: 13 residues. V lost 7 bases to trimming and J lost 0 bases, with 9 bases between them. Germline CDR1 MGHDK, CDR2 SYGVNS. The DNA of the CDR3 is TGTGCCAGCACCGACAGCCTGAACACTGAAGCTTTCTTT. It yields the protein CASTDSLNTEAFF.

The rearrangement uses TRBV5-1 and TRBJ1-2, with D perhaps matching TRBD1 (6 bases). V lost 4 bases and J lost 8, with 18 bases in between. Per the germline V gene, CDR1 is SGHRS and CDR2 is YFSETQ. The CDR3 has 14 residues. The CDR3 here is CASSPHTGLEGYTF. The CDR3 DNA reads TGCGCCAGCAGCCCCCACACAGGGTTGGAGGGCTACACCTTC.

This clone was recorded once. The gene calls are TRBV5-6 and TRBJ1-1; tentatively, D is TRBD1 (5 bases). Trimming shortened V by 5 bases and J by 0 bases, and 20 bases separated the two germline ends. Germline lookup yields CDR1 SGHDT and CDR2 YYEEEE. There are 17 residues in the CDR3. The chain's CDR3 is CASSSVLAEGMNTEAFF. The CDR3 DNA reads as TGTGCCAGCAGTTCCGTCTTGGCGGAGGGGATGAACACTGAAGCTTTCTTT.

J is TRBJ2-2 and V is TRBV7-6; tentative D call: TRBD2 (5 bases). CDR1 SGHVS and CDR2 FNYEAQ come from the germline V gene. This CDR3 spans 17 amino acids. The V end was cut by 5 bases, the J end by 6 bases, with 22 bases between. The CDR3 sequence is CASSKFSGLLKPGELFF. In nucleotides, the CDR3 is TGTGCCAGCAGCAAATTCTCCGGACTCTTAAAACCCGGGGAGCTGTTTTTT.

This clone has just a few counts. V and J are TRBV7-9 and TRBJ1-2; no firm D call. The CDR3 contains 11 residues. V shed 3 bases and J shed 11 bases, with 10 bases lying between them. Per the germline V gene, CDR1 is SEHNR and CDR2 is FQNEAQ (reference sequence). CDR3 bases: TGTGCCAGCAGCTTTTTCGAACAGTACACCTTC. Residues: CASSFFEQYTF. The full variable domain, rest sourced from reference TRBV7-9 and TRBJ1-2, is DTGVSQNPRHKITKRGQNVTFRCDPISEHNRLYWYRQTLGQGPEFLTYFQNEAQLEKSRLLSDRFSAERPKGSFSTLEIQRTEQGDSAMYLCASSFFEQYTFGSGTRLTVV.

The chain combines TRBV5-1 with TRBJ2-1; TRBD2 agrees at 9 bases. The CDR3 has 16 amino acids. Looked up from germline, CDR1 is SGHRS and CDR2 is YFSETQ. V lost 0 bases, J lost 2 bases, and 3 bases stayed unmatched. The DNA of the CDR3 is TGCGCCAGCAGCTTGGTTGTAGCGGGGGCCTACAATGAGCAGTTCTTC. This encodes CASSLVVAGAYNEQFF.

The chain employs TRBV30 and TRBJ2-3, with TRBD2 identical over 8 bases. V dropped 2 bases and J dropped 2; count of bases not matched to a gene: 12. The CDR3 covers 17 residues. CDR1 GTSNPN and CDR2 SVGIG come from the germline V gene (reference sequence). In DNA, the CDR3 is TGTGCCTGGAGTTCCCTTTCCGGACTAGCCATCACAGATACGCAGTATTTT. Encoded protein: CAWSSLSGLAITDTQYF. Using reference TRBV30 and TRBJ2-3 for the parts outside the CDR3, the full variable domain is SQTIHQWPATLVQPVGSPLSLECTVEGTSNPNLYWYRQAAGRGLQLLFYSVGIGQISSEVPQNLSASRPQDRQFILSSKKLLLSDSGFYLCAWSSLSGLAITDTQYFGPGTRLTVL.

This CDR3 reads CASSSVMGTETYGYTF. CDR3 coding DNA: TGTGCCAGCAGTTCCGTTATGGGGACAGAAACCTATGGCTACACCTTC. The rearrangement links TRBV6-5 to TRBJ1-2, with TRBD1 identical over 7 bases. Germline CDR1 MNHEY, CDR2 SVGAGI. This CDR3 is built from 16 residues. V shed 4 bases and J 4 bases; nucleotides not matched to a gene: 12.

V and J are TRBV30 and TRBJ1-2; D call uncertain. The CDR3 length is 12 residues. CDR1 and CDR2 from the germline V gene are GTSNPN and SVGIG (reference sequence). V dropped 4 bases and J dropped 0 bases, with 6 bases sitting between them. DNA for the CDR3: TGTGCCTGGACAGGTTCTAACTATGGCTACACCTTC. This sequence encodes CAWTGSNYGYTF.

The CDR3 DNA reads as TGCGCCAGCAGAACGCGGGGGGGCCAGGCAGATACGCAGTATTTT. The encoded protein is CASRTRGGQADTQYF. The rearrangement uses TRBV4-1 and TRBJ2-3, with 9 bases fitting TRBD2. This CDR3 is built from 15 residues. Trimming removed 6 bases from V and 4 bases from J; junction bases left unmatched: 8. Germline V gives CDR1 MGHRA, CDR2 YSYEKL.

The chain combines TRBV11-2 with TRBJ1-2, with D hard to call. The CDR3 loop spans 14 amino acids. The V gene's germline CDR1 is SGHAT and CDR2 FQNNGV. The V end lost 6 bases, the J end lost 4 bases, and 15 bases lay between the germline ends. This chain's CDR3 is CASSFSDGVYGYTF. CDR3 nucleotide sequence: TGTGCCAGCAGTTTTTCTGACGGGGTCTATGGCTACACCTTC.